Below, one T cell receptor beta chain is given with its context. The data were taken from a study of blood T cell repertoires in COVID-19. Study information: There were acute and convalescent COVID-19 samples, and they came from the United States, Italy and Spain. Sample material is recorded as cDNA or gDNA derived from T cells, B-cell-depleted T cells, or PBMCs.

Authors' processing steps: Estimates of nucleated cell counts were drawn from the amplification of reference gene primers. TCRdb keeps only in-frame clones here, not all; method: immunoSEQ multiplex PCR. The DNA was the basis for D and trimming; V, J and clone size are from that table. The sample contains a few hundred thousand clones, 89% of which appear only once. This sequence was found in a man aged 18-30 years who had recovered from COVID-19. Sequenced sample: peripheral blood.

The CDR3 region is CASGLVNLAGGRTEAFF. DNA for the CDR3: TGTGCTAGTGGTTTGGTAAATCTAGCGGGGGGCAGGACTGAAGCTTTCTTT. This rearrangement joins TRBV12-5 to TRBJ1-1; D is possibly TRBD1 (6 bases). The germline V and J ends were trimmed by 0 bases and 5 bases, with 19 bases remaining between them. Germline V gene data show CDR1 as LGHNT and CDR2 as FRNRAP. The CDR3 is 17 residues long.